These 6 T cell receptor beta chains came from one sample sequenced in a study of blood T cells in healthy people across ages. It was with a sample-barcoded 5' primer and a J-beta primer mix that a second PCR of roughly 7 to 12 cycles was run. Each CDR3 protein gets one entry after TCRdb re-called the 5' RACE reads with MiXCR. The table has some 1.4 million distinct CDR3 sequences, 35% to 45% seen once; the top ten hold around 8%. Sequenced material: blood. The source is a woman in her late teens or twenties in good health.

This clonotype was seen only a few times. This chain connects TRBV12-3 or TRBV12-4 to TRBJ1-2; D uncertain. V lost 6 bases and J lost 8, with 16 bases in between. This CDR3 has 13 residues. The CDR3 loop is CASSPRQEGGYTF. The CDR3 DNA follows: TGTGCCAGCAGCCCTAGACAAGAGGGAGGCTACACCTTC.

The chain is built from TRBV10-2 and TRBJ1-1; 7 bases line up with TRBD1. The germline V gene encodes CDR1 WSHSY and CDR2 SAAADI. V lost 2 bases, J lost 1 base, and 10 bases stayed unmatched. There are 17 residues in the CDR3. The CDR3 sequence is CASSEATGEGSNTEAFF. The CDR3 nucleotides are TGCGCCAGCAGTGAGGCCACAGGGGAGGGCTCGAACACTGAAGCTTTCTTT.

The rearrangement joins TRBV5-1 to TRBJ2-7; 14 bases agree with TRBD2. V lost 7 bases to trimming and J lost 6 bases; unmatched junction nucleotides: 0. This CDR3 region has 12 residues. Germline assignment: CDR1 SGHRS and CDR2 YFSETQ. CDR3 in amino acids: CASGTSGSEQYF. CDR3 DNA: TGCGCCAGCGGGACTAGCGGGAGCGAGCAGTACTTC.

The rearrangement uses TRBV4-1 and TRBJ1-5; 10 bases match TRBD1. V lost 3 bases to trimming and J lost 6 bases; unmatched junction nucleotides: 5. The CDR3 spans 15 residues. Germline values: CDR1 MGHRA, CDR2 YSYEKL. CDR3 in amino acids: CASSQTGGLGQPQHF. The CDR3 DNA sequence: TGCGCCAGCAGCCAGACAGGGGGCCTTGGTCAGCCCCAGCATTTT.

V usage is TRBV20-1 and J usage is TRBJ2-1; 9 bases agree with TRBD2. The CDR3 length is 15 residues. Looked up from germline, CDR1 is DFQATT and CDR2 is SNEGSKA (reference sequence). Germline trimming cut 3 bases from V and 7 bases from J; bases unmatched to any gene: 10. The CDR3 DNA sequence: TGCAGTGCTAGTCCCGGGACTAGCCCTTATAATGAGCAGTTCTTC. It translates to CSASPGTSPYNEQFF.

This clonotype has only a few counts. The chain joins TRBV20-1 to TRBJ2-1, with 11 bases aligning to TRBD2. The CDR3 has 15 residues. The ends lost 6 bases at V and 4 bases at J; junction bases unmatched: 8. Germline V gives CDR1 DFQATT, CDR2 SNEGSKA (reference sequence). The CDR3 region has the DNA TGCAGTGCAAAGGCCGGGACTAGCGGATACAATGAGCAGTTCTTC. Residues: CSAKAGTSGYNEQFF.